The 7 T cell receptor beta chains reported below all come from one sample, sequenced in a study of immune heterogeneity within non-small cell lung tumors. Multiplex PCR relied on 32 V and 13 J primers to amplify TCR beta CDR3. TCRdb analysed the multiplex PCR reads with MiXCR anew, one entry per CDR3 protein. The table shows about 21,000 distinct CDR3 sequences, with more than 25% occurring only once. Genomic DNA from bulk tumor acted as the template, and around 630 ng was loaded per sample. Surgical sampling yielded several biopsies per primary tumor (spaced far apart). Patients went through curative surgery, and their non-small cell lung cancer was untreated and newly diagnosed. Material for sequencing was lung tumor tissue. The receptors come from a man aged 35-49 years with non-small cell lung cancer.

Worth noting for this clonotype: This may be a read error: a much more frequent sequence differs by one nucleotide. The rearrangement links TRBV2 to TRBJ2-7; 9 bases fit TRBD1. J was trimmed by 7 bases and V by 5 bases; bases with no gene match: 12. The CDR3 is 15 amino acids. Germline loops: CDR1 SNHLY, CDR2 FYNNEI. The chain's CDR3 is CASSSAGTGLKEQYF. In DNA form, the CDR3 reads TGTGCCAGCAGTTCGGCCGGGACAGGGTTGAAGGAGCAGTACTTC. Drawing the rest from reference TRBV2 and TRBJ2-7, the complete variable domain is EPEVTQTPSHQVTQMGQEVILRCVPISNHLYFYWYRQILGQKVEFLVSFYNNEISEKSEIFDDQFSVERPDGSNFTLKIRSTKLEDSAMYFCASSSAGTGLKEQYFGPGTRLTVT.

This clonotype was seen repeatedly, ten times or more. This chain joins TRBV19 and TRBJ2-7; 9 bases fit TRBD1. J was trimmed by 4 bases and V by 5 bases; bases with no gene match: 9. CDR1 and CDR2 (germline): LNHDA, SQIVND (reference sequence). This CDR3 has 15 residues. This chain's CDR3 is CASSVRSGTGYEQYF. CDR3 nucleotides: TGTGCCAGTAGTGTGAGATCCGGGACAGGGTACGAGCAGTACTTC.

This clonotype has a handful of counts. The chain joins TRBV20-1 to TRBJ2-7; 11 nucleotides match TRBD2. CDR3 size: 14 residues. The junction had 8 bases not matched to a gene; V was cut back by 3 bases and J by 7 bases. Germline CDR1 is DFQATT and CDR2 is SNEGSKA (reference sequence). CDR3 protein: CSASIGLAGREQYF. The CDR3, as DNA: TGCAGTGCTAGTATAGGACTAGCGGGTCGGGAGCAGTACTTC.

The V gene is TRBV3-1, the J gene TRBJ2-1, with D possibly TRBD2 on 6 matching bases. The V end was cut by 1 base, the J end by 2 bases, with 9 bases between. Germline V gene sequence: CDR1 LGHDT, CDR2 YNNKEL (reference sequence). The CDR3 covers 15 residues. CDR3 sequence (DNA): TGTGCCAGCAGCCAAGGGGCGGGACCCTACAATGAGCAGTTCTTC. It specifies CASSQGAGPYNEQFF.

Turning to this clonotype: A much larger clone sits a single nucleotide away, making a read error possible. This chain joins TRBV5-1 and TRBJ1-1; tentative D call: TRBD1 (6 bases). The CDR3 is 15 amino acids. Germline V CDR1 and CDR2: SGHRS, YFSETQ. The CDR3 coding sequence is TGCGCCAGCAGCTTGGATGGACAGATGAACACTGAAGCTTCCTTT. Protein sequence: CASSLDGQMNTEASF.

About this clonotype itself: The germline gene is not matched at one end of the junction; a read error may be the cause. The chain has TRBV11-3 and TRBJ2-6, with D tentatively TRBD1 (5 bases). The CDR3 is made up of 18 amino acids. Germline V gene sequence: CDR1 SGHNT, CDR2 YENEEA. This chain's CDR3 is CASSLGVLASAGANDLTF. DNA of the CDR3: TGTGCCAGCAGCTTAGGGGTTTTGGCGTCAGCTGGGGCCAACGACCTGACTTTC.

A word on this clonotype: A read error may explain this, as a much larger clone is one base away. The rearrangement joins TRBV12-3 or TRBV12-4 to TRBJ1-2; 8 nucleotides match TRBD1. CDR3 length: 15 amino acids. V was clipped by 5 bases and J by 5 bases; unmatched bases: 10. The CDR3 DNA reads as TGTGCCAGCAGTCCCTTGGACAGGGCGAAATATGGCTACACCTTC. Its protein product is CASSPLDRAKYGYTF.